A single T cell receptor (beta chain) is shown here with its context. What it binds is unknown. The data belong to a study of T cell repertoires in cytomegalovirus infection. In the study overall: Carrying CMV and the relevant HLA type showed in public TCR beta signatures.

TCRdb processed the reads anew with MiXCR; each CDR3 protein has one entry. The repertoire holds fewer than 900,000 distinct CDR3 sequences, with 25% to 30% as singletons. The study's findings and limits: Clonotype analysis showed dominance of the ex vivo response by HLA-C-restricted CMV-specific TCR beta clonotypes. Totalled public TCR beta family frequency picked out people who carried CMV plus the relevant HLA.

The germline CDR1 and CDR2 sequences are SGHAT and FQNNGV. The V gene lost 4 bases and the J gene lost 12 bases, with 15 bases spanning the gap. The CDR3 spans 12 residues. Sample: cultured CD8+ T cells from PBMCs, taken from culture after CMV antigen stimulation. This sequence joins TRBV11-2 and TRBJ1-2; maybe TRBD1 (6 bases). The TCR was taken from a human donor in good health (CMV status not recorded). Some clones in this sample may be carry-over from other donors' samples. The CDR3 loop is CASSSGGAEDTF. The CDR3 DNA is TGTGCCAGCAGCTCTGGGGGCGCCGAGGACACCTTC.